The 16 T cell receptor beta chains in this list originate from one sample, sequenced in a study of human T cells and chemical hapten exposure. A single record per CDR3 protein comes from TCRdb applying MiXCR to the RACE reads. The sample records under 120,000 distinct CDR3 sequences, 8% to 13% being singletons. The time point here: patch test 1, 2 weeks after DPC sensitization. Treatment given: therapeutic diphenylcyclopropenone sensitization with weekly scalp DPC. Sequenced here: whole blood, sampled in connection with sensitization to the hapten diphenylcyclopropenone (DPC). The receptors shown here come from a middle-aged woman with alopecia areata. Some clones in this sample may be carry-over from other donors' samples.

This clonotype was seen more than once but under ten times. The chain employs TRBV2 and TRBJ1-1, with unresolved D. Deletions cut 4 bases from V and 2 bases from J, with 11 bases between. Germline V gene data show CDR1 as SNHLY and CDR2 as FYNNEI. The CDR3 extends over 14 amino acids. This chain's CDR3 is CASSVSLGNTEAFF. Here the CDR3 DNA reads TGTGCCAGCAGTGTTTCATTGGGTAACACTGAAGCTTTCTTT.

The table lists this clonotype with a few counts. The chain employs TRBV12-3 or TRBV12-4 and TRBJ1-2; the D gene is possibly TRBD1 (6 bases). This CDR3 contains 15 residues. V shed 3 bases and J shed 2 bases, with 13 bases lying between them. The CDR3 nucleotides read TGTGCCAGCAGTTTCCCTGGGCAGGGGAACTATGGCTACACCTTC. Protein product: CASSFPGQGNYGYTF.

This clonotype was counted between two and nine times. The chain combines TRBV13 with TRBJ2-5; TRBD2 matches 9 bases. Germline assignment: CDR1 PRHDT and CDR2 FYEKMQ (reference sequence). The CDR3 spans 14 residues. The junction had 4 bases not matched to a gene; V was cut back by 4 bases and J by 4 bases. CDR3 nucleotides: TGTGCCAGCAGCTCCTTAGCGGGGGTAGAGACCCAGTACTTC. Translated, it gives CASSSLAGVETQYF.

This sequence joins TRBV5-1 and TRBJ2-7; 9 nucleotides line up with TRBD2. Losses at the gene ends were 4 bases for V and 4 bases for J; bases not matched to a gene: 9. From germline, CDR1 is SGHRS and CDR2 YFSETQ. There are 15 residues in the CDR3. Here the CDR3 DNA reads TGCGCCAGCAGCGTGGTTAGCGGGAGTCAATACGAGCAGTACTTC. Its protein is CASSVVSGSQYEQYF.

V and J are TRBV19 and TRBJ1-5; D is ambiguous. The CDR3 is made up of 15 amino acids. Germline V CDR1 and CDR2: LNHDA, SQIVND (reference sequence). With 0 bases removed from V and 2 bases from J, the gap between germline ends came to 8 bases. The CDR3 DNA reads as TGTGCCAGTAGTATAGAGGGGAGGGGCAATCAGCCCCAGCATTTT. This translates into CASSIEGRGNQPQHF.

On this clonotype: A read error may be the cause here, since a much bigger clone is one base away. The chain carries TRBV4-3 and TRBJ2-1; TRBD2 matches 7 bases. Germline values: CDR1 LGHNA, CDR2 YSLEER. This CDR3 has 14 residues. The CDR3 DNA is TGCGCCAGCAGCCAAGACGGGGACTACAATGAGCGGTTCTTC. Translation: CASSQDGDYNERFF.

This clonotype was counted only a few times. This chain uses TRBV7-3 with TRBJ1-1; D unclear. CDR1 and CDR2 from the germline V gene are SGHTA and FQGTGA. Trimming stripped 2 bases from V and 0 bases from J, with 10 bases between. The CDR3 covers 15 residues. The DNA for the CDR3 is TGTGCCAGCAGCTTAGTTGGCCCCATGAACACTGAAGCTTTCTTT. Protein: CASSLVGPMNTEAFF.

The rearrangement uses TRBV7-9 and TRBJ2-7; maybe TRBD2 (5 bases). This CDR3 comprises 14 residues. CDR1 SEHNR and CDR2 FQNEAQ come from the germline V gene (reference sequence). V was cut by 3 bases and J by 7 bases, with 16 bases left in between. CDR3 amino acids: CASSFSAGVGEQYF. For the CDR3, the DNA is TGTGCCAGCAGCTTTAGCGCCGGAGTTGGAGAGCAGTACTTC.

This clonotype was picked up many times. The gene calls are TRBV29-1 and TRBJ2-1; D is ambiguous. V was shortened by 0 bases and J by 5 bases, with 2 bases between the two germline ends. Germline loops: CDR1 SQVTM, CDR2 ANQGSEA. CDR3 length: 11 residues. The CDR3 loop reads CSVEDNNEQFF. The CDR3 DNA is TGCAGCGTTGAAGATAACAATGAGCAGTTCTTC.

The V and J genes are TRBV3-1 and TRBJ2-3, with unresolved D. Germline CDR1 is LGHDT and CDR2 is YNNKEL (reference sequence). CDR3 length: 13 residues. Trimming removed 3 bases from V and 7 bases from J, with 11 bases in between. CDR3 bases: TGTGCCAGCAGCCAGGGCCAGACCAATACGCAGTATTTT. Protein sequence: CASSQGQTNTQYF.

The chain carries TRBV29-1 and TRBJ2-3, with D perhaps assigned TRBD1 or TRBD2 (5 bases each). The V end lost 8 bases, the J end lost 2 bases, and 17 bases lay between the germline ends. Germline assignment: CDR1 SQVTM and CDR2 ANQGSEA. The CDR3 sequence is 14 residues long. The CDR3 protein is CSSRKQGPTDTQYF. DNA for the CDR3: TGCAGCTCCCGCAAGCAGGGACCCACAGATACGCAGTATTTT.

This clonotype was recorded a few times. This chain uses TRBV5-1 with TRBJ2-7, with 9 bases lining up with TRBD2. CDR3 size: 16 residues. From germline, CDR1 is SGHRS and CDR2 YFSETQ. Trimming cost V 4 bases and J 3 bases; bases outside gene matches: 11. The CDR3 region has the DNA TGCGCCAGCAGCCAGAGAAGACTAGCGGCAAACTACGAGCAGTACTTC. Protein product: CASSQRRLAANYEQYF.

The genes are TRBV5-1 and TRBJ2-1; D is undetermined. The germline V gene has CDR1 SGHRS and CDR2 YFSETQ. V was trimmed by 1 base and J by 8 bases, leaving 7 bases between them. The CDR3 runs 12 residues. The CDR3 DNA is TGCGCCAGCAGCTTGTTCCTCGATGAGCAGTTCTTC. This sequence encodes CASSLFLDEQFF.

This clonotype came up many times. This sequence joins TRBV7-9 and TRBJ2-7; D ambiguous. CDR1 is SEHNR, CDR2 FQNEAQ, per germline (reference sequence). V lost 3 bases to trimming and J lost 3 bases, with 3 bases between them. This CDR3 has 11 residues. CDR3 DNA sequence: TGTGCCAGCAGCTTTCTCTACGAGCAGTACTTC. Translation gives CASSFLYEQYF.

Comment on this clonotype: The junction and the germline gene differ at one end; a read error may be behind it. The rearrangement uses TRBV29-1 and TRBJ2-6; D possibly uses TRBD1 or TRBD2 (5 bases each). The CDR3 covers 14 residues. Germline assignment: CDR1 SQVTM and CDR2 ANQGSEA. The CDR3 nucleotides read TGCAGCGTTGAGGAGGTCTCTGGGGCCAACGTCCCGACTTTC. Its translation is CSVEEVSGANVPTF.

This chain joins TRBV15 and TRBJ2-1, with TRBD2 matching 13 bases. The V gene end was trimmed by 5 bases and the J gene end by 9 bases; junction bases not matched to a gene: 7. The CDR3 runs to 15 residues. The germline V gene has CDR1 LNHNV and CDR2 YYDKDF (reference sequence). CDR3 in amino acids: CATSLRTSGRSEQFF. The CDR3 nucleotides read TGTGCCACCAGCTTACGGACTAGCGGGAGAAGTGAGCAGTTCTTC.